These T cell receptor beta chains were read from a single sample in a study of shared clonotypes between healthy human individuals. Sequencing was performed with immunoSEQ multiplex PCR; in TCRdb, only in-frame clones are kept and a portion is missing. The table has some 2,500,000 clones, around 92% seen once. Source material: naive CD4+ T cells from PBMCs. The receptors originated from a man aged 18 to 29 in good health. Some clones in this sample may be carry-over from other donors' samples. Both conserved end residues are part of each CDR3. Fields, in order: J gene, clone size, V gene, D gene, CDR3 DNA, CDR3 protein. D genes are given only for firm matches. Only some rows state a clone size, as once, few, many or a class for expanded clones.

j_gene: TRBJ2-7; abundance: NA; v_gene: TRBV2; d_gene: NA; CDR3nt: TGTGCCAGCAGTCCTTCGGCCTTATCTGTGTACTTC; CDR3aa: CASSPSALSVYF
j_gene: TRBJ2-1; abundance: NA; v_gene: TRBV15; d_gene: NA; CDR3nt: TGTGCCACCAGCAGAGATCTGGCCCCAGGCAATGAGCAGTTCTTC; CDR3aa: CATSRDLAPGNEQFF
j_gene: TRBJ1-2; abundance: few; v_gene: TRBV5-1; d_gene: NA; CDR3nt: TGCGCCAGCAGCTCCAGGGGAGGTGGCTACACCTTC; CDR3aa: CASSSRGGGYTF
j_gene: TRBJ1-3; abundance: once; v_gene: TRBV4-1; d_gene: NA; CDR3nt: TGCGCCAGCAGCCAAGATCGAGGACGGGACTCTGGAAACACCATATATTTT; CDR3aa: CASSQDRGRDSGNTIYF
j_gene: TRBJ2-1; abundance: once; v_gene: TRBV7-9; d_gene: NA; CDR3nt: TGTGCCAGCAGCTTACGGGACTCAAACAATGAGCAGTTCTTC; CDR3aa: CASSLRDSNNEQFF
j_gene: TRBJ2-5; abundance: NA; v_gene: TRBV6-5; d_gene: NA; CDR3nt: TGTGCCAGCAGACCTCGGGACCGTCAGCCCGAGACCCAGTACTTC; CDR3aa: CASRPRDRQPETQYF
j_gene: TRBJ2-3; abundance: NA; v_gene: TRBV7-2; d_gene: NA; CDR3nt: TGTGCCAGCAGCTTATGGGGGCCTACAGATACGCAGTATTTT; CDR3aa: CASSLWGPTDTQYF
j_gene: TRBJ1-4; abundance: NA; v_gene: TRBV27; d_gene: NA; CDR3nt: TGTGCCAGCAGTTTATCCGCAGCAGCAACTAATGAAAAACTGTTTTTT; CDR3aa: CASSLSAAATNEKLFF
j_gene: TRBJ2-4; abundance: NA; v_gene: TRBV19; d_gene: NA; CDR3nt: TGTGCCAGTAGTTCCAACCCAGGACTAGCCAAAAACATTCAGTACTTC; CDR3aa: CASSSNPGLAKNIQYF
j_gene: TRBJ1-3; abundance: NA; v_gene: TRBV7-9; d_gene: TRBD1; CDR3nt: TGTGCCAGCAGCTTCGTAACAGGGGCCCAGGGGAACACCATATATTTT; CDR3aa: CASSFVTGAQGNTIYF
j_gene: TRBJ2-5; abundance: NA; v_gene: TRBV6-1; d_gene: NA; CDR3nt: TGTGCCAGCAGTGCCGTTGGAGGGAGGGAGACCCAGTACTTC; CDR3aa: CASSAVGGRETQYF
j_gene: TRBJ1-2; abundance: NA; v_gene: TRBV11-2; d_gene: TRBD1; CDR3nt: TGTGCCAGCAGCCCCGCGGGACAGTATGGCTACACCTTC; CDR3aa: CASSPAGQYGYTF
j_gene: TRBJ2-7; abundance: NA; v_gene: TRBV18; d_gene: TRBD1; CDR3nt: TGTGCCAGCTCGATTTCCGGGACAGTTTACGAGCAGTACTTC; CDR3aa: CASSISGTVYEQYF
j_gene: TRBJ1-1; abundance: NA; v_gene: TRBV5-1; d_gene: TRBD1; CDR3nt: TGCGCCAGCAGCCGGGGACAGGGCGTCGCCACTGAAGCTTTCTTT; CDR3aa: CASSRGQGVATEAFF
j_gene: TRBJ1-1; abundance: NA; v_gene: TRBV2; d_gene: NA; CDR3nt: TGTGCCAGCAGTGAGGGGGGCGCTCAATTCACTGAAGCTTTCTTT; CDR3aa: CASSEGGAQFTEAFF
j_gene: TRBJ2-5; abundance: NA; v_gene: TRBV7-2; d_gene: TRBD2; CDR3nt: TGTGCCAGCAGCCCGGGGGGGGTAGCGGGATTTGAGACCCAGTACTTC; CDR3aa: CASSPGGVAGFETQYF
j_gene: TRBJ1-1; abundance: NA; v_gene: TRBV19; d_gene: NA; CDR3nt: TGTGCCAGTAGTGTCCGAGGGGTGGGTGACACTGAAGCTTTCTTT; CDR3aa: CASSVRGVGDTEAFF
j_gene: TRBJ2-7; abundance: NA; v_gene: TRBV27; d_gene: NA; CDR3nt: TGTGCCAGCAGTAACAGAGGTTCGGGGTCCTACGAGCAGTACTTC; CDR3aa: CASSNRGSGSYEQYF
j_gene: TRBJ2-5; abundance: once; v_gene: TRBV15; d_gene: NA; CDR3nt: TGTGCCACCAGCAGAGATGGTAGGGAGACCCAGTACTTC; CDR3aa: CATSRDGRETQYF
j_gene: TRBJ2-1; abundance: NA; v_gene: TRBV27; d_gene: NA; CDR3nt: TGTGCCAGCAGTTCACCCTGGTTGAGGGGAAATGAGCAGTTCTTC; CDR3aa: CASSSPWLRGNEQFF
j_gene: TRBJ1-1; abundance: NA; v_gene: TRBV6-5; d_gene: NA; CDR3nt: TGTGCCAGCAGTGCGACCGGGACCGCGGATCGGGCTTTCTTT; CDR3aa: CASSATGTADRAFF
j_gene: TRBJ1-1; abundance: NA; v_gene: TRBV6-4; d_gene: NA; CDR3nt: TGTGCCAGCAGCCCACGAGGACGGAGTGAAGCTTTCTTT; CDR3aa: CASSPRGRSEAFF
j_gene: TRBJ1-1; abundance: NA; v_gene: TRBV5-6; d_gene: TRBD1; CDR3nt: TGTGCCAGCAGCCCCTCGACAGGGAGAGGTGCTGAAGCTTTCTTT; CDR3aa: CASSPSTGRGAEAFF
j_gene: TRBJ1-1; abundance: NA; v_gene: TRBV6-1; d_gene: TRBD1; CDR3nt: TGTGCCAGCAGGAGACAGGGAGTCACTGAAGCTTTCTTT; CDR3aa: CASRRQGVTEAFF
j_gene: TRBJ1-5; abundance: NA; v_gene: TRBV4-1; d_gene: TRBD1; CDR3nt: TGCGCCAGCAGCCAAGCGGGACAGGGCAATAGCAATCAGCCCCAGCATTTT; CDR3aa: CASSQAGQGNSNQPQHF